The clone carrying this TCR beta chain was counted only a few times. Antigen specificity is unknown. This CDR3 has 13 residues. V dropped 10 bases and J dropped 5 bases, with 18 bases sitting between them. Germline assignment: CDR1 MNHNY and CDR2 SVGAGI (reference sequence). This sample was included in a study of cytomegalovirus exposure and HLA in healthy donors. General study findings and limits: Most TCR sequences were rare, but some public TCRs occurred in many donors.

Primers for the PCR totalled 60 Vbeta and 13 Jbeta. Some clones are missing from TCRdb's copy, which holds only in-frame ones; the method was immunoSEQ multiplex PCR. The table has fewer than 200,000 clones, about an eighth seen once. Sequencing was carried out using PBMCs. The chain is built from TRBV6-6 and TRBJ2-7, with D maybe TRBD2 (6 bases). The clonotype was recovered from a man in his forties or fifties in good health and CMV-seropositive. The DNA of the CDR3 is TGTGCCACCCGCCCCGGGACTGGGAACGAGCAGTACTTC. Its translation: CATRPGTGNEQYF.